The clone carrying this TCR beta chain was detected ten times or more. Genomic DNA, the template, was used for profiling of the TCR beta VDJ and CDR3. TCRdb recomputed calls from the reads with MiXCR, one row per CDR3 protein. The table lists approximately 190,000 distinct CDR3 sequences, roughly half of them singletons. This sample is part of a study of CD8+CD57+ T cells in acquired aplastic anemia. The V gene lost 6 bases and the J gene lost 3 bases, with 12 bases spanning the gap. The CDR3 consists of 14 residues. Selection for sequencing was limited to patients who had shown CD8+CD57+ cell expansion by flow cytometry.

The clonotype comes from a human donor with aplastic anemia. The sequencing input was sorted CD4+, CD8+, or CD8+CD57+ T cells (not recorded which) from PBMCs. This rearrangement joins TRBV12-3 or TRBV12-4 to TRBJ1-5; D perhaps matches TRBD1 (6 bases). The CDR3 is CASSTGTYNQPQHF. DNA of the CDR3: TGTGCCAGCAGCACAGGGACATACAATCAGCCCCAGCATTTT.